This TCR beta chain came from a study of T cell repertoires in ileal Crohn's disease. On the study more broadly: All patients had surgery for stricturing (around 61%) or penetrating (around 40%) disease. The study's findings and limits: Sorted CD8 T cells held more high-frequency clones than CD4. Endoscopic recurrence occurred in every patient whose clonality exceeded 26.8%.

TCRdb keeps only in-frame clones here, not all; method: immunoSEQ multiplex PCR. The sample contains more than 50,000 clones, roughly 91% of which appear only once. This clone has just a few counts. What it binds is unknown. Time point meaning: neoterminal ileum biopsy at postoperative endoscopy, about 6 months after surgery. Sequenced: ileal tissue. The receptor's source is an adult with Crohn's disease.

In nucleotides, the CDR3 is TGTGCCTGGACAGGGGGCGCCGGTGGCTACACCTTC. The encoded protein is CAWTGGAGGYTF. This chain connects TRBV30 to TRBJ1-2; 8 nucleotides match TRBD1. This CDR3 comprises 12 residues. The germline V gene encodes CDR1 GTSNPN and CDR2 SVGIG (reference sequence). V lost 4 bases to trimming and J lost 7 bases; unmatched junction nucleotides: 5. The full variable domain, rest sourced from reference TRBV30 and TRBJ1-2, is SQTIHQWPATLVQPVGSPLSLECTVEGTSNPNLYWYRQAAGRGLQLLFYSVGIGQISSEVPQNLSASRPQDRQFILSSKKLLLSDSGFYLCAWTGGAGGYTFGSGTRLTVV.